This record covers a single TCR beta chain. Its specificity is not known. These data originate in a study of CD8+ T cells in alopecia areata. For the study at large: Tofacitinib therapy lasting 6 to 18 months was followed by 6 months off drug.

In each case, RNA was isolated and then reverse transcribed into cDNA as the sequencing template. Assay used: immunoSEQ multiplex PCR; TCRdb lists only in-frame clones, some missing. The sample has fewer than 250,000 clones; 50% to 75% are singletons. This sample's treatment: oral pan-JAK inhibitor, 5-10 mg twice daily. This CDR3 comprises 12 residues. Germline assignment: CDR1 SGHVS and CDR2 FQNEAQ. V was clipped by 2 bases and J by 7 bases, with 9 bases between them. Study findings and constraints: Uncertain still, given a single nonresponder, is whether baseline CD8+ expansion links to response. Tofacitinib yielded significantly lower scalp clonality and fewer expanded CD8+ clones among the top 100.

This TCR was sampled from a human donor with alopecia areata. The starting material was CD4+ T cells sorted from blood, obtained at week 4, from a patient treated with tofacitinib. V usage is TRBV7-8 and J usage is TRBJ2-7; D is undetermined. This CDR3 reads CASSLLRTEQYF. The CDR3 bases are TGTGCCAGCAGCTTATTACGTACAGAGCAGTACTTC.